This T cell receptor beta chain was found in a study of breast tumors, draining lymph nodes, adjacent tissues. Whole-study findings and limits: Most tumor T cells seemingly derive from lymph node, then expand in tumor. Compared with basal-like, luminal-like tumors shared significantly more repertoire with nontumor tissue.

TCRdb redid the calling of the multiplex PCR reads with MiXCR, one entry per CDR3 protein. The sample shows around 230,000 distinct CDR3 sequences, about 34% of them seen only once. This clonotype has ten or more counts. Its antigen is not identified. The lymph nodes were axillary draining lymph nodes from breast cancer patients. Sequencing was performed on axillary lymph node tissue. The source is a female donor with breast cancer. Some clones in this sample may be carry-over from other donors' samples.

The CDR3 nucleotides are TGTGCCAGCAGCCCCAGGGTACGGCAAGAGACCCAGTACTTC. Its protein product is CASSPRVRQETQYF. The gene calls are TRBV7-8 and TRBJ2-5; tentatively, D is TRBD1 (5 bases). This CDR3 has 14 residues. Trimming removed 5 bases from V and 2 bases from J, with 12 bases in between. CDR1 and CDR2 (germline): SGHVS, FQNEAQ.